The clone carrying this TCR beta chain was detected a few times. Antigen specificity is unknown. At one boundary the junction diverges from the germline segment, which might be a read error. This entry comes from a study of blood T cells in healthy people across ages. Regarding the study as a whole: More naive CD4+ cells and higher diversity marked long-lived donors relative to aged donors.

The CDR3 runs to 15 residues. Germline V CDR1 and CDR2: MDHEN, SYDVKM. PCR was performed a second time for about 7 to 12 cycles using a sample-barcoded 5' primer and a J-beta primer mix. Any given sample supplied a minimum of 2.5 million CDR3-containing paired-end reads. TCRdb reanalysed the 5' RACE reads using MiXCR and keeps one entry per CDR3 protein. The top ten hold about 2.9% of the sample, which has around 800,000 distinct CDR3 sequences, around 25% seen once. In addition, the sample was reused for a study of T cells of mothers and their children. That source notes: Three healthy Caucasian mothers and their six children donated. The extracted RNA was employed in its entirety for cDNA synthesis, at 1.5 ug per 15 ul.

The chain combines TRBV28 with TRBJ1-3, with 7 bases matching TRBD1. This clonotype was obtained from a boy between 5 and 17 years old in good health. Specimen: blood. The CDR3 nucleotides are TGTGCCTGCAGTTTGAACAGGGGAACGGGAAACACCATATATTTT. This codes for CACSLNRGTGNTIYF. The full variable domain, in which reference TRBV28 and TRBJ1-3 provide the parts outside the CDR3, is DVKVTQSSRYLVKRTGEKVFLECVQDMDHENMFWYRQDPGLGLRLIYFSYDVKMKEKGDIPEGYSVSREKKERFSLILESASTNQTSMYLCACSLNRGTGNTIYFGEGSWLTVV.